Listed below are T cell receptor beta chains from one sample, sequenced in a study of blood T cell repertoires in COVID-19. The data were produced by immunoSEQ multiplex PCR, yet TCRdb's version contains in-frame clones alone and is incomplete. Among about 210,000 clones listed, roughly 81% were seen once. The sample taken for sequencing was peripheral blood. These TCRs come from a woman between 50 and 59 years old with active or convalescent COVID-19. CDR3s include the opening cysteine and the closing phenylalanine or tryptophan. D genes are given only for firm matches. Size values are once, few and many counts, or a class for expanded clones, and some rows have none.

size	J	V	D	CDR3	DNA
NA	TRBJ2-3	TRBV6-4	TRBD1	CASSRTGVTDTQYF	TGTGCCAGCAGTAGGACAGGGGTTACAGATACGCAGTATTTT
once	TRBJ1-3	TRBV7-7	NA	CASSPQPGYIDTIYF	TGTGCCAGCAGCCCCCAACCAGGGTATATAGACACCATATATTTT
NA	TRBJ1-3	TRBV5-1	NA	CASRPDSSSGNTIYF	TGCGCCAGCAGGCCCGACAGCAGCTCTGGAAACACCATATATTTT
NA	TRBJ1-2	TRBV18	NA	CASSPSQDYGYTF	TGTGCCAGCTCACCTTCCCAGGACTATGGCTACACCTTC
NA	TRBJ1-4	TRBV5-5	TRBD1	CASRPTGQGEKLFF	TGTGCCAGCAGGCCGACAGGGCAGGGCGAAAAACTGTTTTTT
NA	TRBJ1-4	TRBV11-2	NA	CASTRRGLSSEKLFF	TGTGCCAGCACCAGAAGGGGGTTAAGCAGTGAAAAACTGTTTTTT
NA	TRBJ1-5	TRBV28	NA	CASRTRLPSGSEVHSNQPQHF	TGTGCCAGCAGGACCCGTCTGCCGTCTGGGTCCGAGGTCCATAGCAATCAGCCCCAGCATTTT
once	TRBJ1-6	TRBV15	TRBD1	CATSRERQGASPLHF	TGTGCCACCAGCAGAGAGCGGCAGGGGGCTTCACCCCTCCACTTT
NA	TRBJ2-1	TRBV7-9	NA	CASSPRSVGDEQFF	TGTGCCAGCAGCCCTCGTTCCGTCGGGGATGAGCAGTTCTTC
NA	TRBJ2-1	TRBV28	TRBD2	CASSPLSGGAREQFF	TGTGCCAGCAGTCCGCTTAGCGGGGGGGCCCGGGAGCAGTTCTTC
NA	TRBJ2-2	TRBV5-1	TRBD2	CASSSRLAGGLNTGELFF	TGCGCCAGCAGCTCGAGACTAGCGGGAGGTCTGAACACCGGGGAGCTGTTTTTT
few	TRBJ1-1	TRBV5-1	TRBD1	CASTSGTGGTEAFF	TGCGCCAGCACCTCCGGGACAGGGGGAACTGAAGCTTTCTTT
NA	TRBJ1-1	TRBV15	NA	CATSRDKTRGTEAFF	TGTGCCACCAGCAGAGATAAGACCCGAGGCACTGAAGCTTTCTTT
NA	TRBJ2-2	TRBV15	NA	CATGSGQTYTGELFF	TGTGCCACAGGATCCGGACAAACCTACACCGGGGAGCTGTTTTTT
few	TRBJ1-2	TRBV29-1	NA	CSVNLGLGGYTF	TGCAGCGTCAATCTGGGACTTGGTGGCTACACCTTC
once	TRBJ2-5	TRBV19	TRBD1	CASSTGDRGYQETQYF	TGTGCCAGTAGTACGGGAGACAGGGGGTATCAAGAGACCCAGTACTTC
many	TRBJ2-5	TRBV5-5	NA	CASSLVPTNQETQYF	TGTGCCAGCAGCTTGGTCCCGACTAACCAAGAGACCCAGTACTTC
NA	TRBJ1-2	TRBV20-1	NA	CSASRGFNYGYTF	TGCAGTGCTAGTAGAGGGTTTAACTATGGCTACACCTTC
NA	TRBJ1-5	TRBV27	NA	CASSTGVQPQHF	TGTGCCAGCAGCACTGGAGTTCAGCCCCAGCATTTT
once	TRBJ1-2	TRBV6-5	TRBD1	CASTPGGGGYTF	TGTGCCAGCACCCCAGGGGGCGGGGGCTACACCTTC
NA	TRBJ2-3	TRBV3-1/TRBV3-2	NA	CASSRRSTDTQYF	TGTGCCAGCAGCCGTAGGAGTACAGATACGCAGTATTTT
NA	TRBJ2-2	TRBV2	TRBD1	CARQGQGGELFF	TGTGCCAGGCAGGGACAGGGTGGGGAGCTGTTTTTT
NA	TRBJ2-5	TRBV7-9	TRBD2	CASSPAGETQYF	TGTGCCAGCAGCCCAGCGGGGGAGACCCAGTACTTC
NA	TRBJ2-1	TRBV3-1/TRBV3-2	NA	CASRSGGHMGAEQFF	TGTGCCAGCAGGTCGGGGGGCCATATGGGGGCTGAGCAGTTCTTC
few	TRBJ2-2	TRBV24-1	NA	CATSGLEQDTGELFF	TGTGCCACCAGTGGCCTAGAGCAAGACACCGGGGAGCTGTTTTTT
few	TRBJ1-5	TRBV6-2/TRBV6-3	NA	CASSYVVSNQPQHF	TGTGCCAGCAGTTACGTAGTTAGCAATCAGCCCCAGCATTTT
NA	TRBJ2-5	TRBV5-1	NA	CASSLSGASQETQYF	TGCGCCAGCAGCTTGTCAGGGGCGTCCCAAGAGACCCAGTACTTC
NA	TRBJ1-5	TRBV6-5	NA	CASSYTGPGGREPQHF	TGTGCCAGCAGTTACACCGGACCGGGGGGGAGAGAGCCCCAGCATTTT
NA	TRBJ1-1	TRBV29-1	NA	CSVSGTGGAYTEAFF	TGCAGCGTGAGCGGGACCGGGGGTGCCTACACTGAAGCTTTCTTT
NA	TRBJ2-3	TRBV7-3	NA	CASSLGTSTDTQYF	TGTGCCAGCAGCCTTGGGACTAGCACAGATACGCAGTATTTT
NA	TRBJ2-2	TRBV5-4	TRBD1	CASSTPLSGGPGELFF	TGTGCCAGCAGCACGCCACTCTCAGGGGGCCCCGGGGAGCTGTTTTTT
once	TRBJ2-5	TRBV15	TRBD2	CATSRGGWETQYF	TGTGCCACCAGCAGGGGAGGGTGGGAGACCCAGTACTTC